This T cell receptor beta chain was captured in a study of pediatric ulcerative colitis. Study-level points and caveats: Clonal expansions reduced rectal repertoire diversity in acute severe colitis.

This CDR3 is built from 15 residues. Deletions cut 1 base from V and 4 bases from J, with 8 bases between. Germline-derived CDR1 and CDR2 are MNHEY and SMNVEV (reference sequence). About this clone itself: The antigen is unknown.

Sequenced by immunoSEQ multiplex PCR; TCRdb stores in-frame clones only, minus some. The sample consists of more than 50,000 clones, about 80% of them appearing once. The chain is built from TRBV27 and TRBJ2-6; D gene ambiguous. Sequenced: blood. The TCR was taken from a boy between 10 and 17 years old with moderate ulcerative colitis. CDR3 in amino acids: CASSLLRRGANVLTF. In nucleotides, the CDR3 is TGTGCCAGCAGTTTATTACGAAGGGGGGCCAACGTCCTGACTTTC. Using reference TRBV27 and TRBJ2-6 for the parts outside the CDR3, the full variable domain is EAQVTQNPRYLITVTGKKLTVTCSQNMNHEYMSWYRQDPGLGLRQIYYSMNVEVTDKGDVPEGYKVSRKEKRNFPLILESPSPNQTSLYFCASSLLRRGANVLTFGAGSRLTVL.